This TCR beta chain was documented in a study of beta chain features in type 1 diabetes. For this clone: Antigen specificity is unknown.

TCRB transcripts that were expressed got sequenced, as all of the isolated RNA had been reverse transcribed. The data were produced by immunoSEQ multiplex PCR, yet TCRdb's version contains in-frame clones alone and is incomplete. The repertoire consists of about 140,000 clones, with 6.9% occurring once and the leading ten covering roughly 1.5%. General study results and limits: Resolution of whether HLA type affects TCRB rearrangement was not achieved here.

Sequenced input: central memory CD4+ T cells from blood. The sequence came from a woman between 25 and 40 years old in good health.

The CDR3 loop reads CAWNQGGYEQYF. CDR3 in DNA: TGTGCCTGGAACCAGGGTGGCTACGAGCAGTACTTC. The chain employs TRBV30 and TRBJ2-5, with D perhaps matching TRBD1 (5 bases). TRBJ2-7 matches the DNA end more closely, so the J call is doubtful. CDR1 and CDR2 from the germline V gene are GTSNPN and SVGIG (reference sequence). The CDR3 runs to 12 residues.